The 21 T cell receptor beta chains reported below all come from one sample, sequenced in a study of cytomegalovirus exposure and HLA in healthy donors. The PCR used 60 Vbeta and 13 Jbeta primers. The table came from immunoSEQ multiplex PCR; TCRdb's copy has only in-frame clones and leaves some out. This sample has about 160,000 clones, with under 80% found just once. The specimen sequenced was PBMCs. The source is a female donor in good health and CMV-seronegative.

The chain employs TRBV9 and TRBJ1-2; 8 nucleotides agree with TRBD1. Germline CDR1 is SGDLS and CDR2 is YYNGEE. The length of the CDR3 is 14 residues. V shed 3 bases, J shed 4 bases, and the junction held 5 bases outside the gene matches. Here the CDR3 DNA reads TGTGCCAGCAGCGAGGTACAGGGGGGCTATGGCTACACCTTC. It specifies CASSEVQGGYGYTF.

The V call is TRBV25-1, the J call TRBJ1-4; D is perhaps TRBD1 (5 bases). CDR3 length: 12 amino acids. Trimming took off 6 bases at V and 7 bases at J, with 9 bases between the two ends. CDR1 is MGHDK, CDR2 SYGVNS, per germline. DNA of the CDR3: TGTGCCAGCAGGGGGGGAGCTGAAAAACTGTTTTTT. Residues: CASRGGAEKLFF.

The CDR3 region has the DNA TGTGCTATACGCGGAGCCCGGGGAGAGGTAGATACGCAGTATTTT. Translating it yields CAIRGARGEVDTQYF. The chain joins TRBV10-3 to TRBJ2-3, with D possibly being TRBD2 (5 bases). The CDR3 loop spans 15 amino acids. In germline, CDR1 is ENHRY, CDR2 SYGVKD.

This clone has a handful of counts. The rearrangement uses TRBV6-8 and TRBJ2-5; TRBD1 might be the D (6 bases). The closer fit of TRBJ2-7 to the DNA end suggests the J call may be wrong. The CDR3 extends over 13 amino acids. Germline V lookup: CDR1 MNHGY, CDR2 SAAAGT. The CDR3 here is CASDRRSSYEQYF. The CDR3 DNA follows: TGTGCCAGCGACAGGAGAAGCTCCTACGAGCAGTACTTC.

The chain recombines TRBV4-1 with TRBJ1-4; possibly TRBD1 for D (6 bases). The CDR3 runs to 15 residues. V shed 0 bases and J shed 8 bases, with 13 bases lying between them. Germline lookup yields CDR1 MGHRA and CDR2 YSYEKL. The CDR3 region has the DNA TGCGCCAGCAGCCAAGAGGGCGCTGGGGGCGAAAAACTGTTTTTT. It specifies CASSQEGAGGEKLFF.

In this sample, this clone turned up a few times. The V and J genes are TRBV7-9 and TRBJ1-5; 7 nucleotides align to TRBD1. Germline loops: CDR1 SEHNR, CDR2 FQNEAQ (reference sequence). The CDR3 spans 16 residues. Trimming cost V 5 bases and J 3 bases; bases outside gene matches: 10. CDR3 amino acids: CASSEKATGDNQPQHF. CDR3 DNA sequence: TGTGCCAGCAGCGAAAAAGCTACAGGGGACAATCAGCCCCAGCATTTT.

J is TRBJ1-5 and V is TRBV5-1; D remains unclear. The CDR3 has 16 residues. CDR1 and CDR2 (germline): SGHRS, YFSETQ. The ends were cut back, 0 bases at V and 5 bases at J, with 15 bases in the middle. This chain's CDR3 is CASSLAELDGDQPQHF. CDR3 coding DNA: TGCGCCAGCAGCTTGGCGGAACTAGACGGGGATCAGCCCCAGCATTTT.

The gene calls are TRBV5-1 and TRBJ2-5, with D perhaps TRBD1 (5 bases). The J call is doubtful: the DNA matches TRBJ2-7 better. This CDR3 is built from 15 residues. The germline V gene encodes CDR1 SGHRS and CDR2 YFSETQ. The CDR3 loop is CASSLVGQVSYEQYF. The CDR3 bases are TGCGCCAGCAGCTTGGTGGGGCAGGTCTCCTACGAGCAGTACTTC.

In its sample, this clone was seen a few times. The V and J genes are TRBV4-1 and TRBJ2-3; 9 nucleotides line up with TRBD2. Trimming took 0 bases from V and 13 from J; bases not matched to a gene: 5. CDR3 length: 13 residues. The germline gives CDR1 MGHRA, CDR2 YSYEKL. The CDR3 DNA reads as TGCGCCAGCAGCCAAGACCAAGGGACTAGCAAGTATTTT. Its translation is CASSQDQGTSKYF.

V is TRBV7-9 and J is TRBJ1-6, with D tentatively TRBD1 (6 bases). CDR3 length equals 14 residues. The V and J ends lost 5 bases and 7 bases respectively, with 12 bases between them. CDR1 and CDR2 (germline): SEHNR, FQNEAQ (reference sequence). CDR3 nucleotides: TGTGCCAGCAGCCTGCAGGGGTTAAATTCACCCCTCCACTTT. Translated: CASSLQGLNSPLHF.

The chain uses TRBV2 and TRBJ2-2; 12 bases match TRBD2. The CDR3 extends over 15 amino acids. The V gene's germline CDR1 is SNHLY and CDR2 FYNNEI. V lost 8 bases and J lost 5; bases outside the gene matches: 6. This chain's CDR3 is CASGRLAGVTGELFF. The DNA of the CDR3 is TGTGCCAGCGGTAGACTAGCGGGAGTTACCGGGGAGCTGTTTTTT.

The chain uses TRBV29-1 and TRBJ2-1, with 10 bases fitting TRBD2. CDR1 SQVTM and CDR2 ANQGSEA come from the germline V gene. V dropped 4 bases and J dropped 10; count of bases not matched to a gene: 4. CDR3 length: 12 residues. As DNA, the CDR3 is TGCAGCGTTGGAGCTAGCGGGAGAGAGCAGTTCTTC. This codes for CSVGASGREQFF.

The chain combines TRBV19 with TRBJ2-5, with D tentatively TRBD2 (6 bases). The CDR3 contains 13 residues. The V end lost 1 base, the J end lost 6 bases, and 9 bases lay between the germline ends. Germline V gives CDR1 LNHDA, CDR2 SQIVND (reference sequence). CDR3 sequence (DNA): TGTGCCAGTAGTATAGGTGCGGGAAAGACCCAGTACTTC. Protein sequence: CASSIGAGKTQYF.

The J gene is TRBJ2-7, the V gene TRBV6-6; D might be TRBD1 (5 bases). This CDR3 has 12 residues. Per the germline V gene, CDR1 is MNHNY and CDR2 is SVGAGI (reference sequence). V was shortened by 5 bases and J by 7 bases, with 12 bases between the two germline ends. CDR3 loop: CASSQGTTEQYF. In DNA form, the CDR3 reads TGTGCCAGCAGTCAGGGAACGACGGAGCAGTACTTC.

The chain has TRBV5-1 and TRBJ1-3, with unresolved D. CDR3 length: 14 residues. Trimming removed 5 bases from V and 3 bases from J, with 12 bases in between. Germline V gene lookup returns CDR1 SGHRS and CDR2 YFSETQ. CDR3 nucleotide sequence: TGCGCCAGCAGAACAGACACGAATGGAAACACCATATATTTT. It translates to CASRTDTNGNTIYF.

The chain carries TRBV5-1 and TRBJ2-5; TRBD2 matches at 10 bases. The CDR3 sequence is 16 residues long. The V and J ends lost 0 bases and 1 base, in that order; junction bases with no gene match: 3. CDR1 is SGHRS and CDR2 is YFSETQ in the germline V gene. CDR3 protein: CASSLDPSGGQETQYF. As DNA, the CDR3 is TGCGCCAGCAGCTTGGATCCTAGCGGGGGCCAAGAGACCCAGTACTTC. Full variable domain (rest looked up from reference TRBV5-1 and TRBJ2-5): KAGVTQTPRYLIKTRGQQVTLSCSPISGHRSVSWYQQTPGQGLQFLFEYFSETQRNKGNFPGRFSGRQFSNSRSEMNVSTLELGDSALYLCASSLDPSGGQETQYFGPGTRLLVL.

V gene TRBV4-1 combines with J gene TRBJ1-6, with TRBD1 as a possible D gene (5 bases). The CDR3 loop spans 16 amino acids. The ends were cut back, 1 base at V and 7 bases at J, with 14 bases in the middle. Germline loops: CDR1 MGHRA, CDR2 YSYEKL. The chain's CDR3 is CASSQGGATANSPLHF. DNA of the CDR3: TGCGCCAGCAGCCAAGGAGGAGCGACAGCGAATTCACCCCTCCACTTT.

The CDR3 here is CATRGGDSGNTIYF. The CDR3 bases are TGTGCCACACGGGGGGGTGACTCTGGAAACACCATATATTTT. The V and J genes are TRBV10-3 and TRBJ1-3; weak D call: TRBD1 (5 bases). V was trimmed by 10 bases and J by 0 bases, leaving 13 bases between them. CDR3 length: 14 residues. Germline CDR1 and CDR2: ENHRY and SYGVKD.

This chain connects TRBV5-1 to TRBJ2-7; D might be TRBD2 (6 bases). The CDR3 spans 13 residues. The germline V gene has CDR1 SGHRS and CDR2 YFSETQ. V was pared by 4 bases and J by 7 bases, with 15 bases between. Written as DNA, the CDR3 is TGCGCCAGCAGCCTAGGGACGGCGGGAGAGCAGTACTTC. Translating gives CASSLGTAGEQYF.

The CDR3 DNA reads as TGTGCCAGCAACGGACAGCGAGGGGGTCGGTATAGCAATCAGCCCCAGCATTTT. This sequence encodes CASNGQRGGRYSNQPQHF. The rearrangement uses TRBV6-4 and TRBJ1-5; TRBD1 is a possible D gene (6 bases). Trimming left V 7 bases short and J 0 bases short, with 22 bases between. This CDR3 is built from 18 residues. The V gene's germline CDR1 is MRHNA and CDR2 SNTAGT.

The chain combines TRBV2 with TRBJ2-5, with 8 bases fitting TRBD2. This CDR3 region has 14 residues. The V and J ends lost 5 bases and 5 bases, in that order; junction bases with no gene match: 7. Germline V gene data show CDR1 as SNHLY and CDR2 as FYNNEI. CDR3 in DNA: TGTGCCAGCAGTCGGTCCCCGGGGGGGGAGACCCAGTACTTC. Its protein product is CASSRSPGGETQYF.